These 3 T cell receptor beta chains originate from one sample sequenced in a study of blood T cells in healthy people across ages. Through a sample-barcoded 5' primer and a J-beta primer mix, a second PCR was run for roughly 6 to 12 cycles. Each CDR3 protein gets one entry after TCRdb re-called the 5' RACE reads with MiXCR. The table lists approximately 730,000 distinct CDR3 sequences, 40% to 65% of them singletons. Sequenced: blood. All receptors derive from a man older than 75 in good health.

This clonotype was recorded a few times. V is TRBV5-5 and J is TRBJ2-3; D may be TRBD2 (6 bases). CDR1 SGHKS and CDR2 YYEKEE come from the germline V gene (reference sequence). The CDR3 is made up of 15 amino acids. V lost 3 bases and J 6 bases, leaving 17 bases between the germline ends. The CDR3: CASSSPGRGGDTQYF. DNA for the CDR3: TGTGCCAGCAGCTCGCCCGGGAGAGGCGGGGATACGCAGTATTTT.

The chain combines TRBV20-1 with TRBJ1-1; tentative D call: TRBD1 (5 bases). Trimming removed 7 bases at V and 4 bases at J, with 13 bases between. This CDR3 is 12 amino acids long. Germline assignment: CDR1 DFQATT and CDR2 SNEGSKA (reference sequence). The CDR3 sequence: CSVPDMGTEAFF. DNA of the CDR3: TGCAGTGTTCCGGACATGGGCACTGAAGCTTTCTTT.

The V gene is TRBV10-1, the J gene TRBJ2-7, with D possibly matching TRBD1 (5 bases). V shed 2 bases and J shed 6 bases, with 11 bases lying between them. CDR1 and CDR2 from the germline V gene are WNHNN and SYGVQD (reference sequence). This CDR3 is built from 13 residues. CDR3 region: CASSEGIQGEQYF. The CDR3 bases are TGCGCCAGCAGTGAGGGAATTCAGGGCGAGCAGTACTTC.